This TCR beta chain was sequenced during a study of blood T cell repertoires in COVID-19. About the study: COVID-19 samples, acute and convalescent, were from the United States, Italy and Spain. T cells, B-cell-depleted T cells, or PBMCs supplied cDNA or gDNA.

This clone turned up a few times. Germline V gene data show CDR1 as SGHAT and CDR2 as FQDESV (reference sequence). The CDR3 extends over 14 amino acids. V shed 5 bases and J 0 bases; nucleotides not matched to a gene: 2. In the authors' methods: Amplification with reference gene primers provided the estimates of nucleated cell counts. TCRdb's copy holds only in-frame clones and misses some; the assay was immunoSEQ multiplex PCR. The D gene and trimming were derived from the DNA, and the V and J assignments and clone size from that table. This sample has some 120,000 clones, with 88% found just once. J is TRBJ2-3 and V is TRBV11-1, with 7 positions matching TRBD1. Sample: peripheral blood. This clonotype was obtained from a woman aged 45 to 65 with active or convalescent COVID-19. In nucleotides, the CDR3 is TGTGCCAGCAGCCAGGACAGGAGCACAGATACGCAGTATTTT. Its translation is CASSQDRSTDTQYF.